These T cell receptor beta chains were read from a single sample in a study of blood T cell repertoires in COVID-19. Using immunoSEQ multiplex PCR, the repertoire was profiled, and TCRdb retains in-frame clones only, with some absent. Seen here are 90,000 or so clones, 80% to 95% observed once, and the top ten hold roughly 6.3%. The specimen sequenced was peripheral blood. The origin of the receptors is a man between 18 and 35 years old with COVID-19, enrolled during active disease. CDR3s include the opening cysteine and the closing phenylalanine or tryptophan. D genes are given only for firm matches. Clone size is given for some rows only: seen once, a few or many times, or a class if the clone is expanded.

abundance | j_gene | v_gene | d_gene | CDR3aa | CDR3nt
NA | TRBJ1-2 | TRBV28 | NA | CASSPYDRRANYGYTF | TGTGCCAGCAGCCCATATGACAGGCGGGCGAACTATGGCTACACCTTC
NA | TRBJ2-7 | TRBV30 | TRBD2 | CACANVWGGYEQYF | TGTGCCTGCGCCAATGTTTGGGGGGGCTACGAGCAGTACTTC
NA | TRBJ2-6 | TRBV5-1 | TRBD1 | CASSAQGAGANVLTF | TGCGCCAGCAGCGCACAGGGGGCTGGGGCCAACGTCCTGACTTTC
NA | TRBJ2-1 | TRBV4-2 | TRBD2 | CASSLGLGDYNEQFF | TGTGCCAGCAGCCTGGGACTAGGAGACTACAATGAGCAGTTCTTC
NA | TRBJ1-3 | TRBV28 | TRBD1 | CASTRQGRGNTIYF | TGTGCCAGCACCAGACAGGGGCGCGGAAACACCATATATTTT
NA | TRBJ1-6 | TRBV14 | TRBD1 | CASSRRQGYNSPLHF | TGTGCCAGCAGCCGCCGACAGGGTTATAATTCACCCCTCCACTTT
NA | TRBJ2-1 | TRBV28 | TRBD1 | CASSRTGTVGREQFF | TGTGCCAGCAGTCGCACCGGGACAGTTGGAAGGGAGCAGTTCTTC
few | TRBJ1-1 | TRBV29-1 | TRBD1 | CSVGSGGTGTEAFF | TGCAGCGTTGGTTCAGGGGGCACTGGCACTGAAGCTTTCTTT
NA | TRBJ2-1 | TRBV5-6 | NA | CASSLSYEQFF | TGTGCCAGCAGCTTAAGCTATGAGCAGTTCTTC
NA | TRBJ2-3 | TRBV4-3 | NA | CASSQAWRAEDTQYF | TGCGCCAGCAGCCAAGCCTGGAGGGCCGAAGATACGCAGTATTTT
NA | TRBJ2-7 | TRBV27 | TRBD2 | CASGRGGPAFYEQYF | TGTGCCAGCGGGCGGGGGGGGCCCGCCTTTTACGAGCAGTACTTC
NA | TRBJ2-1 | TRBV10-3 | TRBD2 | CAIGSGSYNEQFF | TGTGCCATCGGTAGCGGGAGCTACAATGAGCAGTTCTTC
NA | TRBJ1-1 | TRBV28 | NA | CASSLSGYTEAFF | TGTGCCAGCAGTTTATCGGGTTACACTGAAGCTTTCTTT
NA | TRBJ2-1 | TRBV3-1/TRBV3-2 | TRBD2 | CASSLGLAGSNEQFF | TGTGCCAGCAGCCTGGGACTAGCGGGATCCAATGAGCAGTTCTTC
NA | TRBJ1-5 | TRBV28 | NA | CASRPFNRASGRIGSNQPQHF | TGTGCCAGCAGGCCCTTCAACCGGGCCTCGGGGAGGATCGGCAGCAATCAGCCCCAGCATTTT
few | TRBJ2-2 | TRBV12-3/TRBV12-4 | NA | CASSGAVTGELFF | TGTGCCAGCAGTGGGGCAGTCACCGGGGAGCTGTTTTTT
NA | TRBJ2-1 | TRBV9 | NA | CASSVATTSSNEQFF | TGTGCCAGCAGCGTAGCTACGACTAGTTCCAATGAGCAGTTCTTC
NA | TRBJ2-1 | TRBV7-8 | TRBD2 | CASSRRLAGVSNEQFF | TGTGCCAGCAGCCGCCGCCTAGCGGGAGTATCCAATGAGCAGTTCTTC
NA | TRBJ2-7 | TRBV28 | TRBD2 | CASSGPGERDPYEQYF | TGTGCCAGCAGTGGGCCGGGGGAGCGGGATCCCTACGAGCAGTACTTC
NA | TRBJ2-1 | TRBV7-9 | TRBD2 | CASSLTGGRVNEQFF | TGTGCCAGCAGCTTAACGGGCGGGAGGGTGAATGAGCAGTTCTTC
NA | TRBJ1-2 | TRBV18 | NA | CASSPGSRVYGYTF | TGTGCCAGCTCACCAGGATCCAGGGTTTATGGCTACACCTTC
NA | TRBJ1-1 | TRBV4-2 | TRBD1 | CASSPRQGHTEAFF | TGTGCCAGCAGCCCGAGACAGGGCCACACTGAAGCTTTCTTT